This T cell receptor (beta chain) was obtained from a study of response to subunit inactivated influenza vaccine. The study, taken as a whole, reports: Authors suggested few new T cells are recruited by each seasonal influenza vaccination.

This clonotype was counted a few times. No antigen is known for it. TCRdb ran MiXCR on the RT-PCR reads and lists one entry per CDR3 protein. The profile shows 560,000 or so distinct CDR3 sequences, 6% to 9% of them singletons. Trimming shortened V by 3 bases and J by 8 bases, and 10 bases separated the two germline ends. Looked up from germline, CDR1 is LNHDA and CDR2 is SQIVND (reference sequence). This CDR3 spans 13 amino acids. Specimen: PBMCs from blood, collected around 2 years after vaccination. The V gene is TRBV19, the J gene TRBJ2-2; D possibly corresponds to TRBD1 (5 bases). This TCR was sampled from a man aged 45 to 70 who received an inactivated influenza vaccine. CDR3 sequence (DNA): TGTGCCAGTAGTATTACAGGCCGGGGGGAGCTGTTTTTT. Its translation: CASSITGRGELFF.